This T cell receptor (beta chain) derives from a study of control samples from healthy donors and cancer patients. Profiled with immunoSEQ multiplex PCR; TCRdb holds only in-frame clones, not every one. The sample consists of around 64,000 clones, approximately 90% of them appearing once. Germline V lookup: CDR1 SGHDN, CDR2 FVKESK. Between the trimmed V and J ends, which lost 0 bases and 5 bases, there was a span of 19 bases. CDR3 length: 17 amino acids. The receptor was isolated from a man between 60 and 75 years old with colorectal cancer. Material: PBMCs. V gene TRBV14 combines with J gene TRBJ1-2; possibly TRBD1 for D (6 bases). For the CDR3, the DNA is TGTGCCAGCAGCCAAGATTTGGTCAGGGGTTCTATGTATGGCTACACCTTC. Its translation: CASSQDLVRGSMYGYTF. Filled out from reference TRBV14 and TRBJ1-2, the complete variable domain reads EAGVTQFPSHSVIEKGQTVTLRCDPISGHDNLYWYRRVMGKEIKFLLHFVKESKQDESGMPNNRFLAERTGGTYSTLKVQPAELEDSGVYFCASSQDLVRGSMYGYTFGSGTRLTVV.